The 10 T cell receptor beta chains below all came from one sample that was sequenced in a study of blood T cell repertoires in COVID-19. Generated by immunoSEQ multiplex PCR, the TCRdb table keeps only in-frame clones and is missing some. The sample has over 200,000 clones, 70% to 90% seen once. Material for sequencing was peripheral blood. These TCRs come from a woman between 50 and 59 years old with active or convalescent COVID-19.

V is TRBV11-2 and J is TRBJ2-3; D remains unclear. CDR3 size: 13 residues. The germline gives CDR1 SGHAT, CDR2 FQNNGV. V was clipped by 5 bases and J by 2 bases, with 8 bases between them. CDR3 in DNA: TGTGCCAGCAGCCCCTGGGCCACAGATACGCAGTATTTT. It specifies CASSPWATDTQYF.

The gene calls are TRBV11-2 and TRBJ2-5, with D unclear. The CDR3 has 14 amino acids. Per the germline V gene, CDR1 is SGHAT and CDR2 is FQNNGV. Trimming took off 5 bases at V and 1 base at J, with 11 bases between the two ends. CDR3 sequence: CASSPSRSQETQYF. The DNA for the CDR3 is TGTGCCAGCAGCCCAAGCAGGTCCCAAGAGACCCAGTACTTC.

The rearrangement uses TRBV3-1 (or the pseudogene TRBV3-2) and TRBJ1-3, with TRBD1 as a possible D gene (5 bases). Trimming stripped 7 bases from V and 3 bases from J, with 10 bases between. The CDR3 covers 13 residues. Germline CDR1 LGHDT, CDR2 YNNKEL (reference sequence). CDR3 sequence: CASNSGFGNTIYF. DNA for the CDR3: TGTGCCAGCAATTCAGGGTTTGGAAACACCATATATTTT.

The chain carries TRBV6-1 and TRBJ2-1, with TRBD2 matching over 12 bases. The CDR3 sequence is 15 residues long. The junction had 3 bases not matched to a gene; V was cut back by 3 bases and J by 6 bases. Germline V gives CDR1 MNHNS, CDR2 SASEGT. The CDR3 region has the DNA TGTGCCAGCAGTGAGCTAGCGGGGGGGCCCAATGAGCAGTTCTTC. Protein: CASSELAGGPNEQFF.

The V gene is TRBV2, the J gene TRBJ1-1; D is perhaps TRBD1 (5 bases). The CDR3 has 14 amino acids. From germline, CDR1 is SNHLY and CDR2 FYNNEI. Trimming stripped 4 bases from V and 5 bases from J, with 14 bases between. The CDR3 DNA follows: TGTGCCAGCAGTGTAGCAGGGCGGGGTACTGAAGCTTTCTTT. This gives the protein CASSVAGRGTEAFF.

The J gene is TRBJ2-7, the V gene TRBV6-2 or TRBV6-3; 10 positions agree with TRBD1. The CDR3 sequence is 16 residues long. Per germline, CDR1 MNHEY and CDR2 SVGEGT. Trimming cost V 4 bases and J 6 bases; bases outside gene matches: 12. The CDR3 sequence: CASSLSPGQGGSEQYF. Here the CDR3 DNA reads TGTGCCAGCAGTTTGTCCCCCGGACAGGGGGGAAGCGAGCAGTACTTC.

The rearrangement links TRBV5-6 to TRBJ2-1, with D possibly being TRBD2 (5 bases). This CDR3 region has 14 residues. The germline CDR1 and CDR2 sequences are SGHDT and YYEEEE. V was trimmed by 3 bases and J by 5 bases, leaving 12 bases between them. The DNA for the CDR3 is TGTGCCAGCAGCTATGACTATCGGGACAATGAGCAGTTCTTC. Translation: CASSYDYRDNEQFF. Looking up the rest from reference TRBV5-6 and TRBJ2-1 gives the full variable domain: DAGVTQSPTHLIKTRGQQVTLRCSPKSGHDTVSWYQQALGQGPQFIFQYYEEEERQRGNFPDRFSGHQFPNYSSELNVNALLLGDSALYLCASSYDYRDNEQFFGPGTRLTVL.

V and J are TRBV19 and TRBJ1-1, with 7 bases matching TRBD1. The CDR3 length is 17 residues. CDR1 and CDR2 from the germline V gene are LNHDA and SQIVND (reference sequence). J gave up 0 bases and V 1 base, and 8 bases lay outside the gene matches. The CDR3 DNA reads as TGTGCCAGTAGTATAGGTCCAGGGGGAGGCGTGAACACTGAAGCTTTCTTT. The encoded protein is CASSIGPGGGVNTEAFF.

This clone was detected only a few times. The chain uses TRBV7-8 and TRBJ2-5; D might be TRBD2 (6 bases). The CDR3 extends over 16 amino acids. Germline CDR1 SGHVS, CDR2 FQNEAQ. Trimming removed 2 bases from V and 1 base from J, with 14 bases in between. CDR3 sequence (DNA): TGTGCCAGCAGCTTAAGGAGGGGAAGGATCCAAGAGACCCAGTACTTC. Its protein product is CASSLRRGRIQETQYF.

This sequence joins TRBV9 and TRBJ1-2; TRBD1 aligns across 10 bases. The CDR3 runs to 18 residues. The trim removed 5 bases at V and 3 bases at J, leaving 16 bases unmatched. Per the germline V gene, CDR1 is SGDLS and CDR2 is YYNGEE. DNA of the CDR3: TGTGCCAGCAGTGATTCCCGGGACAGGGGTTCTGCTTACTATGGCTACACCTTC. It encodes CASSDSRDRGSAYYGYTF. The whole variable domain, remainder taken from reference TRBV9 and TRBJ1-2, is DSGVTQTPKHLITATGQRVTLRCSPRSGDLSVYWYQQSLDQGLQFLIQYYNGEERAKGNILERFSAQQFPDLHSELNLSSLELGDSALYFCASSDSRDRGSAYYGYTFGSGTRLTVV.